This T cell receptor beta chain was recovered during a study of post-analysis software for immune sequencing data (dated by TCRdb to the mid-2010s). At the level of the whole study: Relapsing-remitting, secondary progressive and progressive-relapsing multiple sclerosis were recorded as disease courses, and subtype annotation was lacking for some patients. Patient repertoires were compared against ten to twelve previously published healthy control repertoires from donors aged roughly 6 to 28 years. A subset of samples was prepared in parallel using single-end sample barcoding, then pooled and co-amplified after Illumina adapter ligation. The paper as a whole reports these results and caveats: Direct clustering with F measure revealed strong co-clustering of samples prepared in the same batch, which led to a batch-effect correction. Normalized Chao1 diversity was significantly lower in multiple sclerosis patients than controls, suggesting substantial peripheral T-cell clonal expansion. The control group was slightly older than the multiple sclerosis patient group. Significantly higher frequencies in patients than in controls were found for a handful of TRBV segments, including TRBV5-6, TRBV5-1 and TRBV20-1.

Library construction relied on PCR. The sequencing machine was an Illumina HiSeq 2500. Unique molecular identifiers were incorporated into TCR beta cDNA libraries to reduce PCR and sequencing biases. Per 1 to 10 million input T cells, approximately 500,000 cDNA molecules were obtained, such that each molecule approximated one T cell. The patient libraries were prepared and sequenced with the same protocol used for the earlier healthy control dataset. Within a given batch, samples were prepared together, multiplexed and sequenced on the same HiSeq lane. The published analysis was carried out like this. MIGEC was used to process the raw barcoded reads, and molecular identifier groups with only a single read were discarded before consensus assembly and CDR3 extraction. VDJtools was used for post-analysis of the clonotype tables, with diversity normalized by down-sampling every dataset to the smallest sample size. To correct batch-related cross-sample contamination, repertoire overlap clustering matched CDR3 amino acid sequences but not nucleotide sequences. TCRdb redid the processing of the public reads, applying fastp at Q25 and MiXCR, and retained in-frame beta chains. Rows matching on CDR3 protein sequence are summarized as one entry with the most common DNA and genes. TCRdb's processing, not the study's, gives the V and J calls here. Here the sample has about 770,000 distinct CDR3 sequences; about 45% occur a single time. The top ten hold 4.9% of the sample.

To demonstrate the VDJtools post-analysis software, the study profiled TCR beta repertoires from the peripheral blood of about a dozen young patients with multiple sclerosis. The patients with multiple sclerosis were children and adolescents between 6 and 15 years of age. This clonotype was seen only a few times. The antigen it recognizes is unknown. Per-base qualities were not stored, and no clone one base away is much larger. Its CDR3 holds 16 amino acids, cysteine through phenylalanine. CDR3 DNA only is kept here, 48 bases in frame from base 1. Relative to germline, V is missing 5 bases and J is missing 3 bases, with 7 bases of the junction outside any gene match.

The chain couples TRBV12-3 or TRBV12-4 to TRBJ1-5; 10 central nucleotides agree with TRBD1. The sample taken for sequencing was blood. The clonotype was recovered from a girl aged 10-17 years with multiple sclerosis. The CDR3 protein sequence reads: CASSLRTGGTNQPQHF. The DNA sequence is as follows: TGTGCCAGCAGTCTCCGGACAGGGGGGACCAATCAGCCCCAGCATTTT.